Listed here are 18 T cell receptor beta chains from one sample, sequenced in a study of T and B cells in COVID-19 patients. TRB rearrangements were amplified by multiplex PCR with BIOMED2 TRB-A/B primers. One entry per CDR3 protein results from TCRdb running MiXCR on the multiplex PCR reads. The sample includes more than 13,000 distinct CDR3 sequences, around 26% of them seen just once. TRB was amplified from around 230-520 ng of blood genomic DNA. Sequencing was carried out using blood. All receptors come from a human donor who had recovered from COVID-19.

CDR3 region: CSVGGRDSGEQYF. The CDR3 DNA is TGCAGCGTTGGGGGCAGGGACAGTGGCGAGCAGTACTTC. The chain uses TRBV29-1 and TRBJ2-7; 7 bases map to TRBD1. This CDR3 is built from 13 residues. CDR1 SQVTM and CDR2 ANQGSEA come from the germline V gene. Germline trimming cut 4 bases from V and 6 bases from J; bases unmatched to any gene: 9.

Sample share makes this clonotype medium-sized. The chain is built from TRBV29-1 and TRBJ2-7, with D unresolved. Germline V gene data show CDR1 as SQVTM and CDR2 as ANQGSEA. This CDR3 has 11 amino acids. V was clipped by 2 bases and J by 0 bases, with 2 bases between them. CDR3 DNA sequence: TGCAGCGTTGAAAACTCCTACGAGCAGTACTTC. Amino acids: CSVENSYEQYF.

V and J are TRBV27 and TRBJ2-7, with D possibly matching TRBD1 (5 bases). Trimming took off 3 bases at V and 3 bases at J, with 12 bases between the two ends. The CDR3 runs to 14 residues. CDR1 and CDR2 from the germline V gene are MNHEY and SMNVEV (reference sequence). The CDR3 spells CASSLAQGSYEQYF. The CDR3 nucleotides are TGTGCCAGCAGTTTGGCGCAGGGAAGCTACGAGCAGTACTTC.

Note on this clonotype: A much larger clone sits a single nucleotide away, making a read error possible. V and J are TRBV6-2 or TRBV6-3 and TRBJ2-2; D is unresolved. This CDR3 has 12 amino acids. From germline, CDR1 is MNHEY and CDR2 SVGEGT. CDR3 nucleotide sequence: TGTGCCCACTCGTCGAACATCGGGGAGCTGTTTTTT. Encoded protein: CAHSSNIGELFF.

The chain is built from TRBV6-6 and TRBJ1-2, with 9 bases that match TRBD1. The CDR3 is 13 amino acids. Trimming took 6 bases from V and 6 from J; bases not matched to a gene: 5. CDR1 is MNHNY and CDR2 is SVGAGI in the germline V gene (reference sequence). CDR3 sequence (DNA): TGTGCCAGCAGACTACAGGGGGCCCATGGCTACACCTTC. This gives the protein CASRLQGAHGYTF.

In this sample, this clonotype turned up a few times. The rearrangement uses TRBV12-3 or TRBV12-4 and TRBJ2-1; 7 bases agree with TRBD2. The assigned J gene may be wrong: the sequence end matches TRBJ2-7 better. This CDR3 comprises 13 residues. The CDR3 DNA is TGTGCCAGCAGTGAAAGGCTCGGGAGGGAGCAGTACTTC. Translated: CASSERLGREQYF.

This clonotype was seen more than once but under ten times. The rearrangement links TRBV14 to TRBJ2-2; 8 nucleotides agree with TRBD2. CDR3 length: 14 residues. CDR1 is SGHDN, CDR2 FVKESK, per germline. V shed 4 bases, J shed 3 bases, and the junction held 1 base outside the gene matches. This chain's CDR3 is CASSLLADTGELFF. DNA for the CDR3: TGTGCCAGCAGCCTACTAGCGGACACCGGGGAGCTGTTTTTT.

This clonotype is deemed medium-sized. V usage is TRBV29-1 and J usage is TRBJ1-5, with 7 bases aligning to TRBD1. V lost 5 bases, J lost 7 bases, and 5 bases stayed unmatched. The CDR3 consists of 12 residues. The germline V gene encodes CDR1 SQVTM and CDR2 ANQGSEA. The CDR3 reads CSVLQGGQPQHF. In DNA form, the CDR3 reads TGCAGCGTTCTTCAGGGGGGGCAGCCCCAGCATTTT.

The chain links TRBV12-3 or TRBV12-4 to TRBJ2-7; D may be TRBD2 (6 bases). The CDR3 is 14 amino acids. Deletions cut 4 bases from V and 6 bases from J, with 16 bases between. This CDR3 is CASSYTRELTEQYF. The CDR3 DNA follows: TGTGCCAGCAGTTACACCCGGGAGTTAACCGAGCAGTACTTC.

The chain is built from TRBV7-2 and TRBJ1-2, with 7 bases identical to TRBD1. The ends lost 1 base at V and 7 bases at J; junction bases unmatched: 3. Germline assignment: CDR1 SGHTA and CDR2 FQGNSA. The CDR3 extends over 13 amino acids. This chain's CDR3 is CASSLGQGSGYTF. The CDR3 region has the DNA TGTGCCAGCAGCTTAGGACAGGGAAGTGGCTACACCTTC.

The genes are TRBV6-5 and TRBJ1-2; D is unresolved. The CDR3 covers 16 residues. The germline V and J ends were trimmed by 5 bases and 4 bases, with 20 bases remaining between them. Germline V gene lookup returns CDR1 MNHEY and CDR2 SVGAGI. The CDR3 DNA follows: TGTGCCAGCAGTGGCATTCCGGGCCAACCGCTCTATGGCTACACCTTC. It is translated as CASSGIPGQPLYGYTF.

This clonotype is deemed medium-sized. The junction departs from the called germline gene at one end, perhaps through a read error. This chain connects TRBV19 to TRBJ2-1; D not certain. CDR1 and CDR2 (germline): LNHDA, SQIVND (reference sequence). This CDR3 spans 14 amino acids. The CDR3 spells CASSIDNSYNEQFF. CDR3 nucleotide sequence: TGTGCCAGTAGCATAGATAACTCCTACAATGAGCAGTTCTTC.

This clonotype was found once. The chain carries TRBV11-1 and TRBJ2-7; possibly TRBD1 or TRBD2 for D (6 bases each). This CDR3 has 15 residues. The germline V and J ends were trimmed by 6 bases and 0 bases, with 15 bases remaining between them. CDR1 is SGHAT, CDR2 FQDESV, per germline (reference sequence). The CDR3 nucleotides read TGTGCCAGCAGTCCGAAAGGGGGACTCTCCTACGAGCAGTACTTC. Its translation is CASSPKGGLSYEQYF.

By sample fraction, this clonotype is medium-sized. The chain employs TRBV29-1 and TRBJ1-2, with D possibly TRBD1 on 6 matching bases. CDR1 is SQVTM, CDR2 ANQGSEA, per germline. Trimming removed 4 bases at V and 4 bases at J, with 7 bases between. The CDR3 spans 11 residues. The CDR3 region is CSVAGAYGYTF. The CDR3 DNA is TGCAGCGTTGCAGGGGCCTATGGCTACACCTTC. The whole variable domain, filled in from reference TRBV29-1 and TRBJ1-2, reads SAVISQKPSRDICQRGTSLTIQCQVDSQVTMMFWYRQQPGQSLTLIATANQGSEATYESGFVIDKFPISRPNLTFSTLTVSNMSPEDSSIYLCSVAGAYGYTFGSGTRLTVV.

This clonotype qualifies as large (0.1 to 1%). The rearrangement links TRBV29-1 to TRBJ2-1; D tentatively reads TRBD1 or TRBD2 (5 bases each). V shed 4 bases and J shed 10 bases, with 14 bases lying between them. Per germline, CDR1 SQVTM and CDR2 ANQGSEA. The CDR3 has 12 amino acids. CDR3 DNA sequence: TGCAGCGTTGCCTTGGCTGGGACCGAGCAGTTCTTC. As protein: CSVALAGTEQFF.

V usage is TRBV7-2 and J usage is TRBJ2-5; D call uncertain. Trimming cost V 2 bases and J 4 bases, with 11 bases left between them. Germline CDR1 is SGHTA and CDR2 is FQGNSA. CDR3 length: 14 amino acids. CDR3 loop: CASSLSGGSETQYF. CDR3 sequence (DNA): TGTGCCAGCAGCTTAAGTGGTGGGTCAGAGACCCAGTACTTC.

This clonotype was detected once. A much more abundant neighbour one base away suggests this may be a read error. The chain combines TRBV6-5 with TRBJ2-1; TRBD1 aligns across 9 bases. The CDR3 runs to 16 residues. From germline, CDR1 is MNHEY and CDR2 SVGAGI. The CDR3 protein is CASIYSGGQGFHEQFF. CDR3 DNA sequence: TGTGCCAGCATTTACTCCGGAGGACAGGGGTTTCATGAGCAGTTCTTC.

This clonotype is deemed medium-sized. CDR3: CASSEAGTGAYEQYF. The CDR3 region has the DNA TGTGCCAGCAGTGAAGCGGGGACAGGGGCCTACGAGCAGTACTTC. The V and J genes are TRBV6-1 and TRBJ2-7; 10 bases line up with TRBD1. Germline trimming cut 0 bases from V and 2 bases from J; bases unmatched to any gene: 1. The CDR3 has 15 residues. CDR1 and CDR2 from the germline V gene are MNHNS and SASEGT.